Shown below are 8 T cell receptor beta chains from a single sample sequenced in a study of response to subunit inactivated influenza vaccine. TCRdb re-called the RT-PCR reads through MiXCR, storing one row per CDR3 protein. The sample carries 300,000 to 350,000 distinct CDR3 sequences, just over 20% recorded once. The material was PBMCs from blood, obtained around 22 months after vaccination. Receptors originate from a man in his fifties or sixties who received an inactivated influenza vaccine.

The chain carries TRBV18 and TRBJ2-2, with TRBD1 as a possible D gene (6 bases). The CDR3 runs 15 residues. The germline CDR1 and CDR2 sequences are KGHSH and LQKENI. Trimming cost V 3 bases and J 0 bases, with 8 bases left between them. The CDR3 is CASSPTGSNTGELFF. CDR3 nucleotides: TGTGCCAGCTCACCGACAGGTTCGAACACCGGGGAGCTGTTTTTT.

V and J are TRBV27 and TRBJ2-3; 11 nucleotides agree with TRBD2. The trim removed 6 bases at V and 2 bases at J, leaving 7 bases unmatched. In germline, CDR1 is MNHEY, CDR2 SMNVEV (reference sequence). CDR3 length: 16 amino acids. This chain's CDR3 is CASSLGTSGSTDTQYF. CDR3 nucleotide sequence: TGTGCCAGCAGCCTAGGGACTAGCGGTTCCACAGATACGCAGTATTTT.

This clonotype has a count of ten or more. CDR3 DNA sequence: TGTGCCAGCAGCTTCAGGGCTTCTGAAGCTTTCTTT. As protein: CASSFRASEAFF. The genes are TRBV5-6 and TRBJ1-1; D may be TRBD1 (5 bases). The CDR3 is 12 residues long. Trimming left V 2 bases short and J 6 bases short, with 8 bases between. Germline values: CDR1 SGHDT, CDR2 YYEEEE.

The V and J genes are TRBV7-2 and TRBJ1-5; no reliable D call. Germline V gene data show CDR1 as SGHTA and CDR2 as FQGNSA. V was shortened by 5 bases and J by 3 bases, with 5 bases between the two germline ends. The CDR3 has 12 residues. The CDR3 spells CASSANNQPQHF. The CDR3 DNA is TGTGCCAGCAGCGCGAACAATCAGCCCCAGCATTTT. Together with reference TRBV7-2 and TRBJ1-5, the CDR3 gives the full variable domain: GAGVSQSPSNKVTEKGKDVELRCDPISGHTALYWYRQSLGQGLEFLIYFQGNSAPDKSGLPSDRFSAERTGGSVSTLTIQRTQQEDSAVYLCASSANNQPQHFGDGTRLSIL.

This rearrangement joins TRBV7-8 to TRBJ2-1, with 8 bases identical to TRBD1. V shed 1 base and J 5 bases; nucleotides not matched to a gene: 10. This CDR3 is built from 17 residues. The germline gives CDR1 SGHVS, CDR2 FQNEAQ. CDR3 sequence reads: CASSLDFSRGPHNEQFF. Here the CDR3 DNA reads TGTGCCAGCAGCTTAGATTTTTCCAGGGGGCCCCACAATGAGCAGTTCTTC.

This clonotype was seen a handful of times. The chain employs TRBV2 and TRBJ1-1, with unresolved D. Trimming shortened V by 8 bases and J by 1 base, and 14 bases separated the two germline ends. Germline lookup yields CDR1 SNHLY and CDR2 FYNNEI. The CDR3 extends over 14 amino acids. CDR3 in DNA: TGTGCCAGCGCGAGACAAGGGAGGAACACTGAAGCTTTCTTT. Translation: CASARQGRNTEAFF.

V is TRBV20-1 and J is TRBJ2-5, with D unresolved. The germline CDR1 and CDR2 sequences are DFQATT and SNEGSKA (reference sequence). The V and J ends lost 5 bases and 5 bases respectively, with 12 bases between them. This CDR3 comprises 12 residues. The CDR3 DNA reads TGCAGTGCTCCTACCTCCGGGGAGACCCAGTACTTC. The encoded protein is CSAPTSGETQYF.

This rearrangement joins TRBV19 to TRBJ2-4, with D perhaps TRBD1 (6 bases). The CDR3 loop spans 11 amino acids. Trimming pared 7 bases from V and 12 bases from J, leaving 13 bases between. Germline V gene sequence: CDR1 LNHDA, CDR2 SQIVND (reference sequence). The CDR3 nucleotides are TGTGCCAGTACAACCGAGGGACATCAGTACTTC. It codes for CASTTEGHQYF.